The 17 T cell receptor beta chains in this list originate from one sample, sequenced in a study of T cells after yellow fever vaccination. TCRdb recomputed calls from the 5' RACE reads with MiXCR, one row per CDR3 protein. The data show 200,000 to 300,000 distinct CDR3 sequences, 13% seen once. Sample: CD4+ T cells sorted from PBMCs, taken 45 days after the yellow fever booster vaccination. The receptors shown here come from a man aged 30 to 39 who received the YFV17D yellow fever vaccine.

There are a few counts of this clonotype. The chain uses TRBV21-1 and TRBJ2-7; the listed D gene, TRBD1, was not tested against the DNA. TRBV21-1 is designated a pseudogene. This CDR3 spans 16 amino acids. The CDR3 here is CASRNYRDTVSYEQYF. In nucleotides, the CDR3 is TGTGCCAGCAGAAATTATAGGGACACCGTATCCTACGAGCAGTACTTC.

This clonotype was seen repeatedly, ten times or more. The CDR3 DNA sequence: TGTGCCAGCTCAACAGGGGATGGCTACACCTTC. It specifies CASSTGDGYTF. The V call is TRBV18, the J call TRBJ1-2, with 7 bases fitting TRBD1. This CDR3 spans 11 amino acids. Trimming took 5 bases from V and 6 from J; bases not matched to a gene: 0. Germline assignment: CDR1 KGHSH and CDR2 LQKENI.

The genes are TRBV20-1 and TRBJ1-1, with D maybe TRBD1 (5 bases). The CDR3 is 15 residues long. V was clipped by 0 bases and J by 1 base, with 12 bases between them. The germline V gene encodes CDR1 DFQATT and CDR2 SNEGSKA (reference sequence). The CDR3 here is CSARDLTVWNTEAFF. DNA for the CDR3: TGCAGTGCTAGAGACCTGACAGTATGGAACACTGAAGCTTTCTTT.

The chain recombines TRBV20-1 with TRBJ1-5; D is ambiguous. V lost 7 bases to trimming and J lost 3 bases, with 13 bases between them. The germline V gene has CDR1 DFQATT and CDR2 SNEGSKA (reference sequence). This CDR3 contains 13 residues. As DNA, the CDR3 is TGCAGTGTGGAAATTTCATCCAATCAGCCCCAGCATTTT. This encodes CSVEISSNQPQHF.

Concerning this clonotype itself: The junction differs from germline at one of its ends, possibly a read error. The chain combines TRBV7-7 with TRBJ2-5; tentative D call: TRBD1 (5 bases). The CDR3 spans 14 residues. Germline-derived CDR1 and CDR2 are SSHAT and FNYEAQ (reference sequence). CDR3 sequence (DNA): TGTGCTAGCAGCTTAGGGGCTCGTGGGGAGACCCAGTACTTC. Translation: CASSLGARGETQYF.

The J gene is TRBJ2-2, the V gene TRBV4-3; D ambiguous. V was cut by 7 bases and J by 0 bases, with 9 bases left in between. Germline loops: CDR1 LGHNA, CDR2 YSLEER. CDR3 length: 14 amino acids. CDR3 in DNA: TGCGCCAGCAAAGCGAGAGCGAACACCGGGGAGCTGTTTTTT. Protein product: CASKARANTGELFF.

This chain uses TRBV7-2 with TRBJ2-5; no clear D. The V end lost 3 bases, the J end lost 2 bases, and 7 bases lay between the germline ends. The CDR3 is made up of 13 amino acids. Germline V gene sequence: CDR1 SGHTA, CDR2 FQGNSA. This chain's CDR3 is CASSFSRQETQYF. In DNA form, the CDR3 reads TGTGCCAGCAGCTTTTCCCGGCAAGAGACCCAGTACTTC.

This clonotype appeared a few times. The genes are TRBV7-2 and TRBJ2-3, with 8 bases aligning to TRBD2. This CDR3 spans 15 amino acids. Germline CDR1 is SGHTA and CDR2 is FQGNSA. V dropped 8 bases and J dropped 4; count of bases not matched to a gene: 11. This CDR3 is CASSGAGGPADTQYF. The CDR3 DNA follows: TGTGCCAGCTCAGGGGCGGGAGGTCCCGCAGATACGCAGTATTTT.

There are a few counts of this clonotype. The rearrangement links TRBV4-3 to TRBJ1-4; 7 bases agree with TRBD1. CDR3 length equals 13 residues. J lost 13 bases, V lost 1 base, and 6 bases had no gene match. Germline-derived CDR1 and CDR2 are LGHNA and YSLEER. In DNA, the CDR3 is TGCGCCAGCAGCCAAGGAGGGGACAGAAGACTGTTTTTT. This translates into CASSQGGDRRLFF.

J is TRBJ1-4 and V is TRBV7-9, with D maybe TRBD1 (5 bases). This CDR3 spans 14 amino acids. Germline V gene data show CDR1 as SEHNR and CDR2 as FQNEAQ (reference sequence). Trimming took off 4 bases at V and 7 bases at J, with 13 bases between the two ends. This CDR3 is CASSSQGSGEKLFF. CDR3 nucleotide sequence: TGTGCCAGCAGCTCGCAGGGTTCTGGTGAAAAACTGTTTTTT.

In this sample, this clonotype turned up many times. CDR3 sequence reads: CSARDQALGQYF. In nucleotides, the CDR3 is TGCAGTGCTAGAGATCAAGCCCTTGGGCAGTACTTC. The rearrangement joins TRBV20-1 to TRBJ2-7; no firm D call. The V gene's germline CDR1 is DFQATT and CDR2 SNEGSKA (reference sequence). V was pared by 0 bases and J by 9 bases, with 12 bases between. The CDR3 totals 12 residues.

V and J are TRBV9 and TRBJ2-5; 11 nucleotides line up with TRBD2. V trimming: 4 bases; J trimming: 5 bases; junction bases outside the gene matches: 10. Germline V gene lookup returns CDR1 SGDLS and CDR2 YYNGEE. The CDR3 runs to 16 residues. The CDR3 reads CASSIAGGGVGETQYF. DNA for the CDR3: TGTGCCAGCAGCATAGCGGGAGGGGGAGTCGGGGAGACCCAGTACTTC.

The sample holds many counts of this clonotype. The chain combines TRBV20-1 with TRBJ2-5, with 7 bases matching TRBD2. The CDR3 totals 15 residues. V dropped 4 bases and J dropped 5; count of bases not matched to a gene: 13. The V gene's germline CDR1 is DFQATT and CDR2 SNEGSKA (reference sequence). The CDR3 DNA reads TGCAGTGCTACCCCCCCGGCTAGCGGAAGGGAGACCCAGTACTTC. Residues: CSATPPASGRETQYF.

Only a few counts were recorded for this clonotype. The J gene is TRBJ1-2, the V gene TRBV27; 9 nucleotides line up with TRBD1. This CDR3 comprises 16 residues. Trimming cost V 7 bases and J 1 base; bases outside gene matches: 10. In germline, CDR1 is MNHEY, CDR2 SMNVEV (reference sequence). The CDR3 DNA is TGTGCCAGCACCAGTTTTCGGACAGGGGTTAACTATGGCTACACCTTC. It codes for CASTSFRTGVNYGYTF.

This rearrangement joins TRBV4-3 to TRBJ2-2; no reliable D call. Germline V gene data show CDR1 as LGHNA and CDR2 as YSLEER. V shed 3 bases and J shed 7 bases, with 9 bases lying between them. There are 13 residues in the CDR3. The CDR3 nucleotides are TGCGCCAGCAGCCATCTTGGGAACGGGGAGCTGTTTTTT. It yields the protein CASSHLGNGELFF.

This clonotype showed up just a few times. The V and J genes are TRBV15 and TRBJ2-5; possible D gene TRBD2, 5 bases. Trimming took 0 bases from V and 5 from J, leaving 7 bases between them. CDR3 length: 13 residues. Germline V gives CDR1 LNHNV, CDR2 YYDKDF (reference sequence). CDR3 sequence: CATSRDWRETQYF. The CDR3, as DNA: TGTGCCACCAGCAGAGATTGGAGGGAGACCCAGTACTTC.

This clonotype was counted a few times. The CDR3 DNA reads TGTGCCACCAGCAACCTCAGGGGGTCTAATGAAAAACTGTTTTTT. Protein sequence: CATSNLRGSNEKLFF. The chain combines TRBV15 with TRBJ1-4; 7 positions match TRBD1. Germline V gene data show CDR1 as LNHNV and CDR2 as YYDKDF (reference sequence). The V segment lost 4 bases and the J segment 3 bases; nucleotides outside the gene matches: 5. The CDR3 consists of 15 residues.